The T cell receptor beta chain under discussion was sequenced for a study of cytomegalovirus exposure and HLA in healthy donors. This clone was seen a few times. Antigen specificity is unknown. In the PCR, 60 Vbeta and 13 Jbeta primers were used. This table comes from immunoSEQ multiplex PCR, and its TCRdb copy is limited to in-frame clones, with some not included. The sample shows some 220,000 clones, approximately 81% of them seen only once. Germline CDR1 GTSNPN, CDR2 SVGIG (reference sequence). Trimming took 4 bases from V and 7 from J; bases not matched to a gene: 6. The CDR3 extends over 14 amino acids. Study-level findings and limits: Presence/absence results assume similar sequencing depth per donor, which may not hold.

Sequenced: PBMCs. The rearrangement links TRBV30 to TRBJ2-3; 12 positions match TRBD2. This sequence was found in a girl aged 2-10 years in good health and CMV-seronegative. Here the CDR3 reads CAWNLAGGPNTQYF. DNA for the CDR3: TGTGCCTGGAACCTAGCGGGAGGGCCAAATACGCAGTATTTT.